The next 24 T cell receptor beta chains were all read from a single sample in a study of persistence of HIV-infected CD4 T cells. This was the immunoSEQ version 4 assay in survey mode. TCRdb keeps only in-frame clones here, not all; method: immunoSEQ multiplex PCR. This sample has fewer than 35,000 clones; 70% occur once, and the top ten carry 1.4%. The stimulus was an HIV-1 Gag 15-mer peptide pool, about 1.1 ug/peptide/mL. Sorting selected CD4+ T cells upregulating both CD40 ligand and CD69. For these TCRs, the target antigens are not known. Source: CD4+ T cells sorted from PBMCs after approximately 19-hour stimulation, taken from a patient who received antiretroviral therapy. Every receptor here comes from an adult man with HIV who was CMV-seropositive.

By share, this clone ranks as medium-sized (0.01 to 0.1%). CDR3 sequence: CASSIRTSGGLPYNEQFF. CDR3 bases: TGTGCCAGTAGTATAAGGACTAGCGGGGGCCTACCCTACAATGAGCAGTTCTTC. The chain carries TRBV19 and TRBJ2-1; 13 bases agree with TRBD2. V shed 2 bases, J shed 2 bases, and the junction held 6 bases outside the gene matches. This CDR3 region has 18 residues. Germline V CDR1 and CDR2: LNHDA, SQIVND (reference sequence).

The chain combines TRBV4-2 with TRBJ2-3; D perhaps matches TRBD2 (6 bases). The germline V gene encodes CDR1 LGHNA and CDR2 YNFKEQ. Trimming removed 2 bases at V and 5 bases at J, with 17 bases between. The CDR3 runs 16 residues. This CDR3 reads CASSQSSGPLGDTQYF. DNA for the CDR3: TGTGCCAGCAGCCAATCGAGCGGGCCTTTGGGAGATACGCAGTATTTT.

This clone was counted only a few times. The chain is built from TRBV7-8 and TRBJ2-7; D unresolved. Germline lookup yields CDR1 SGHVS and CDR2 FQNEAQ. V gave up 4 bases and J gave up 1 base, with 8 bases separating them. The CDR3 length is 13 residues. The CDR3 loop reads CASSSLRSYEQYF. CDR3 nucleotides: TGTGCCAGCAGCTCGCTTCGGTCCTACGAGCAGTACTTC.

The chain joins TRBV18 to TRBJ1-1; D uncertain. V was trimmed by 4 bases and J by 0 bases, leaving 3 bases between them. The length of the CDR3 is 12 residues. The germline gives CDR1 KGHSH, CDR2 LQKENI. In DNA, the CDR3 is TGTGCCAGCTCACAATTGAACACTGAAGCTTTCTTT. It is translated as CASSQLNTEAFF.

The J gene is TRBJ1-3, the V gene TRBV20-1; D ambiguous. Trimming shortened V by 7 bases and J by 0 bases, and 10 bases separated the two germline ends. Germline CDR1 is DFQATT and CDR2 is SNEGSKA (reference sequence). The CDR3 has 13 residues. CDR3 bases: TGCAGTGTCAGTGAGGGCTCTGGAAACACCATATATTTT. Protein product: CSVSEGSGNTIYF.

The CDR3 loop is CASSFGLNTEAFF. In nucleotides, the CDR3 is TGTGCCAGCAGCTTCGGATTGAACACTGAAGCTTTCTTT. The V gene is TRBV5-4, the J gene TRBJ1-1; no firm D call. V shed 2 bases and J shed 0 bases, with 5 bases lying between them. This CDR3 region has 13 residues. Germline V lookup: CDR1 SGHNT, CDR2 YYREEE (reference sequence).

This clone occurred a few times. This sequence joins TRBV10-1 and TRBJ1-5, with 7 nucleotides matching TRBD1. The germline CDR1 and CDR2 sequences are WNHNN and SYGVQD (reference sequence). The CDR3 covers 13 residues. The trim removed 6 bases at V and 3 bases at J, leaving 2 bases unmatched. This chain's CDR3 is CASSTGVNQPQHF. The CDR3 DNA sequence: TGCGCCAGCAGCACAGGGGTCAATCAGCCCCAGCATTTT.

A few counts support this clone. V usage is TRBV18 and J usage is TRBJ2-3; D is possibly TRBD1 (6 bases). This CDR3 has 15 amino acids. CDR1 and CDR2 from the germline V gene are KGHSH and LQKENI. V was pared by 6 bases and J by 0 bases, with 13 bases between. The CDR3 sequence is CASSRTASSTDTQYF. CDR3 DNA sequence: TGTGCCAGCTCCAGGACAGCCTCTAGCACAGATACGCAGTATTTT.

This chain uses TRBV3-1 (or the pseudogene TRBV3-2) with TRBJ1-1; D is unclear. The CDR3 runs 13 residues. V lost 1 base to trimming and J lost 3 bases, with 6 bases between them. The germline CDR1 and CDR2 sequences are LGHDT and YNNKEL (reference sequence). The CDR3 nucleotides read TGTGCCAGCAGCCAAGTCAAGCACACTGAAGCTTTCTTT. Its protein is CASSQVKHTEAFF.

The V call is TRBV6-5, the J call TRBJ2-1, with 9 positions matching TRBD1. Germline V gene sequence: CDR1 MNHEY, CDR2 SVGAGI. The ends lost 5 bases at V and 9 bases at J; junction bases unmatched: 5. The CDR3 totals 13 residues. CDR3 in amino acids: CASSRGQGSEQFF. As DNA, the CDR3 is TGTGCCAGCAGTCGGGGACAGGGCAGTGAGCAGTTCTTC.

Only a few counts were recorded for this clone. V is TRBV4-1 and J is TRBJ1-5; D is perhaps TRBD1 (5 bases). V lost 3 bases, J lost 8 bases, and 11 bases lay in between. This CDR3 has 13 residues. Germline CDR1 is MGHRA and CDR2 is YSYEKL. CDR3: CASSQGLREPQHF. CDR3 bases: TGCGCCAGCAGCCAGGGACTGAGGGAGCCCCAGCATTTT.

The V and J genes are TRBV28 and TRBJ1-2; D is unclear. This CDR3 is built from 15 residues. Germline assignment: CDR1 MDHEN and CDR2 SYDVKM. With 6 bases removed from V and 8 bases from J, the gap between germline ends came to 22 bases. The CDR3 reads CASRGIASASTGYTF. Here the CDR3 DNA reads TGTGCCAGCAGAGGGATAGCCTCAGCGTCTACGGGCTACACCTTC.

The chain combines TRBV6-5 with TRBJ1-5; D possibly corresponds to TRBD1 (6 bases). The CDR3 covers 13 residues. Germline assignment: CDR1 MNHEY and CDR2 SVGAGI. V was clipped by 8 bases and J by 2 bases, with 10 bases between them. The CDR3 DNA is TGTGCCAGCGGAGCAGGGGGCAATCAGCCCCAGCATTTT. Protein: CASGAGGNQPQHF.

The genes are TRBV5-1 and TRBJ1-2; 9 nucleotides line up with TRBD1. Germline V gives CDR1 SGHRS, CDR2 YFSETQ. CDR3 length: 13 residues. J gave up 8 bases and V 4 bases, and 6 bases lay outside the gene matches. CDR3 loop: CASSLGTGLGYTF. CDR3 DNA sequence: TGCGCCAGCAGCCTGGGGACAGGGCTAGGCTACACCTTC.

This sequence joins TRBV19 and TRBJ1-5; D not resolved. Per germline, CDR1 LNHDA and CDR2 SQIVND (reference sequence). The CDR3 totals 15 residues. The V end was cut by 3 bases, the J end by 0 bases, with 9 bases between. CDR3 region: CASSIGTYSNQPQHF. CDR3 bases: TGTGCCAGTAGTATTGGTACCTATAGCAATCAGCCCCAGCATTTT.

The chain joins TRBV11-1 to TRBJ1-6; D call uncertain. Germline V CDR1 and CDR2: SGHAT, FQDESV (reference sequence). V lost 5 bases, J lost 12 bases, and 14 bases lay in between. The CDR3 spans 13 residues. The CDR3 region is CASSPGKARPLHF. In DNA, the CDR3 is TGTGCCAGCAGCCCGGGGAAGGCCAGACCCCTCCACTTT.

The chain is built from TRBV28 and TRBJ1-5, with D unresolved. The V end lost 1 base, the J end lost 5 bases, and 12 bases lay between the germline ends. Germline V gene data show CDR1 as MDHEN and CDR2 as SYDVKM. CDR3 size: 15 residues. The DNA of the CDR3 is TGTGCCAGCAGTTTATTATGGGGAGACGATCAGCCCCAGCATTTT. This gives the protein CASSLLWGDDQPQHF. Variable domain in full (rest from reference TRBV28 and TRBJ1-5): DVKVTQSSRYLVKRTGEKVFLECVQDMDHENMFWYRQDPGLGLRLIYFSYDVKMKEKGDIPEGYSVSREKKERFSLILESASTNQTSMYLCASSLLWGDDQPQHFGDGTRLSIL.

The CDR3 is CASSGGSKLFF. In DNA, the CDR3 is TGTGCCAGCAGCGGCGGCTCAAAACTGTTTTTT. The chain links TRBV7-6 to TRBJ1-4; the D is unclear. CDR3 size: 11 residues. Deletions cut 5 bases from V and 10 bases from J, with 8 bases between. Germline V gene data show CDR1 as SGHVS and CDR2 as FNYEAQ.

J is TRBJ2-3 and V is TRBV7-2, with 16 bases matching TRBD2. The CDR3 spans 19 residues. Trimming took 6 bases from V and 5 from J; bases not matched to a gene: 14. Germline V gene lookup returns CDR1 SGHTA and CDR2 FQGNSA. The CDR3 loop is CASRSRGLAGGMIRDTQYF. CDR3 DNA: TGTGCCAGCAGGTCCCGGGGACTAGCGGGGGGGATGATTAGAGATACGCAGTATTTT.

V and J are TRBV5-1 and TRBJ2-2; possible D gene TRBD1, 6 bases. V dropped 1 base and J dropped 6 bases, with 19 bases sitting between them. Germline CDR1 reads SGHRS; CDR2 reads YFSETQ. This CDR3 has 17 residues. The CDR3 DNA follows: TGCGCCAGCAGCTTGTTGGGGTCAGGGGTATCGTCCGGGGAGCTGTTTTTT. Translation gives CASSLLGSGVSSGELFF.

The chain employs TRBV19 and TRBJ1-6, with D possibly matching TRBD1 (6 bases). Trimming shortened V by 6 bases and J by 7 bases, and 13 bases separated the two germline ends. Germline CDR1 reads LNHDA; CDR2 reads SQIVND (reference sequence). This CDR3 has 14 residues. The CDR3 DNA follows: TGTGCCAGTAGCCTCACAGGGACCAATTCACCCCTCCACTTT. Translated: CASSLTGTNSPLHF. The entire variable domain, with the rest obtained from reference TRBV19 and TRBJ1-6, is as follows: DGGITQSPKYLFRKEGQNVTLSCEQNLNHDAMYWYRQDPGQGLRLIYYSQIVNDFQKGDIAEGYSVSREKKESFPLTVTSAQKNPTAFYLCASSLTGTNSPLHFGNGTRLTVT.

V usage is TRBV30 and J usage is TRBJ1-5; tentative D call: TRBD1 (5 bases). Germline CDR1 is GTSNPN and CDR2 is SVGIG (reference sequence). The CDR3 spans 13 residues. V lost 5 bases, J lost 4 bases, and 12 bases lay in between. The CDR3 region is CAWAQGGNQPQHF. The CDR3 DNA sequence: TGTGCCTGGGCGCAGGGAGGAAATCAGCCCCAGCATTTT.

This chain connects TRBV7-3 to TRBJ1-5, with D unclear. Trimming stripped 10 bases from V and 3 bases from J, with 25 bases between. The CDR3 consists of 17 residues. The V gene's germline CDR1 is SGHTA and CDR2 FQGTGA. The CDR3 region has the DNA TGTGCCAAAAAGCTGAGACCGATTTTTTCACCCAATCAGCCCCAGCATTTT. This translates into CAKKLRPIFSPNQPQHF.

The V gene is TRBV9, the J gene TRBJ1-2; D ambiguous. This CDR3 spans 14 amino acids. V lost 0 bases and J lost 1, with 7 bases in between. CDR1 and CDR2 (germline): SGDLS, YYNGEE. The CDR3 reads CASSVEVNNYGYTF. In nucleotides, the CDR3 is TGTGCCAGCAGCGTAGAAGTGAATAACTATGGCTACACCTTC.